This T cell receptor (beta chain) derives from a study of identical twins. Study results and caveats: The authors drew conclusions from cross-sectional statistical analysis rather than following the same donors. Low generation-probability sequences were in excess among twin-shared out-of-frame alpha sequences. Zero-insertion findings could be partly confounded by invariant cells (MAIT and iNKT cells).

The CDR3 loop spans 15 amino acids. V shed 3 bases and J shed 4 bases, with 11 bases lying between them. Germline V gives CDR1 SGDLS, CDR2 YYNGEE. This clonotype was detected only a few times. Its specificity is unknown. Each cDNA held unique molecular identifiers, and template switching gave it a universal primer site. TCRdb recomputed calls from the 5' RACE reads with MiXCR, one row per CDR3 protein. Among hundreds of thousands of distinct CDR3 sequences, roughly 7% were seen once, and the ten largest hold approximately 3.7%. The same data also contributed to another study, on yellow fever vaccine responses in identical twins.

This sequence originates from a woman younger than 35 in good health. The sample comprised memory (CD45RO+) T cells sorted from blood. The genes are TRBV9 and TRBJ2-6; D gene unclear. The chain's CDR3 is CASSEEVRGANVLTF. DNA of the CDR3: TGTGCCAGCAGCGAAGAGGTGAGGGGGGCCAACGTCCTGACTTTC. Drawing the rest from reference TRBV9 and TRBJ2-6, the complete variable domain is DSGVTQTPKHLITATGQRVTLRCSPRSGDLSVYWYQQSLDQGLQFLIQYYNGEERAKGNILERFSAQQFPDLHSELNLSSLELGDSALYFCASSEEVRGANVLTFGAGSRLTVL.